This TCR beta chain was sequenced in a study of CD8 T cells in acute hepatitis C reinfection (dated by TCRdb to the early 2020s). For the wider study: Both during acute infection and after viral clearance, the study profiled the TCRbeta repertoire of CD8+ T cells that were specific for the HCV NS3-1073 epitope. Paired acute and follow-up samples were contributed by four spontaneous resolvers. Study-wide conclusions, independent of this receptor: CDR3 sequences shared with other epitopes were rare, and differing sequencing approaches may have limited exact matching. About 13 public clonotypes were found regardless of outcome, and V04-02/J02-02 was used by one public clonotype. All groups showed preferential use of the TRBV04 and TRBV06 gene families, a pattern that overrepresentation in the naive pool did not explain. NS3-1073 specific cells were too rare to sort in chronically infected subjects, so no follow-up repertoires exist for those subjects. High diversity was observed in NS3-1073 specific repertoires, and no significant differences in diversity were found between acute resolver, follow-up resolver and acute chronic samples. Because bulk sequencing covered only the TCRbeta chain, the alphabeta pairing of public clonotypes could not be determined.

As for this clone: Its antigen target is currently unknown. No much larger clone is present one base from it, and per-base qualities are unavailable.

Genomic DNA was extracted from FACS-sorted cells, and TCRbeta chains were sequenced through the commercial immunoSEQ service. In the paper's pipeline: Repertoire data were analyzed with ImmunoSEQ Analyzer software v3.0 and R v3.5.1. Only productive rearrangements were analyzed, because any sequences with stop codons or out-of-frame rearrangements were filtered out. Simpson diversity, Shannon entropy, CDR3 length and nucleotide addition metrics were supplied by the sequencing provider. Based on frequency, clonotypes were placed into dominant, sub-dominant, low or lowest abundance groups, and clonotypes under 0.1% were left out of most analyses. A CDR3 amino acid clonotype was called public if the clonotype appeared in at least two subjects at a cumulative frequency of at least 0.5%. TCRdb mirrors the immuneACCESS table, restricted to in-frame sequences. Some clones are absent from its copies; in checked studies, under half trace to an unresolved V gene, and the reason for the others is unknown. V and J calls and clone size come straight from that table; D and trimming were deduced from the DNA. The sample yields around 36,000 clones; 70% to 90% were counted once. The ten largest clonotypes hold 9.5% to 13% of the sample.

Inclusive of the bounding cysteine and phenylalanine, the CDR3 is 14 residues long. Kept here is only the CDR3 DNA, which spans 42 bases and is read in frame from base 1. The junction carries 10 bases between V and J, which are trimmed by 0 bases and 4 bases respectively. Based on the germline V gene, the CDR1 and CDR2 sequences are SGDLS and YYNGEE. The time point label on this specimen signifies: naive CD8 control sorted from an acute-time-point sample. Enrolled in the Montreal Hepatitis C Cohort (HEPCO) in Canada, the donors were people who inject drugs, and these donors were followed every 3 months. Acute primary HCV infection was defined as a positive HCV RNA or antibody test after a negative test within the previous 24 weeks. Surface staining used CD3, CD8 and CD45RO antibodies, with an aqua fixable dye to exclude dead cells. 8 spontaneous resolvers, defined by HCV RNA clearance within 24 weeks, were included in the cohort. From thawed, previously cryostored peripheral blood mononuclear cells, CD8+ T cells were purified through negative selection performed by means of the MACS CD8+ T cell Isolation Kit. Sorting of the cells was done on a BD FACSAria II cell sorter.

The TCR originated in a woman aged 18 to 35 who spontaneously cleared hepatitis C infection. What was sequenced was naive CD8+ T cells from PBMCs. The cell subset or site tag for this specimen amounts to: sorted total naive CD45RO-negative CD8+ T cells. The chain employs TRBV9 and TRBJ2-5, with no reliable assignment of the D segment. The DNA sequence is given as TGTGCCAGCAGCGTAGCTGGTTTTGGAGAGACCCAGTACTTC. This yields the protein CASSVAGFGETQYF.